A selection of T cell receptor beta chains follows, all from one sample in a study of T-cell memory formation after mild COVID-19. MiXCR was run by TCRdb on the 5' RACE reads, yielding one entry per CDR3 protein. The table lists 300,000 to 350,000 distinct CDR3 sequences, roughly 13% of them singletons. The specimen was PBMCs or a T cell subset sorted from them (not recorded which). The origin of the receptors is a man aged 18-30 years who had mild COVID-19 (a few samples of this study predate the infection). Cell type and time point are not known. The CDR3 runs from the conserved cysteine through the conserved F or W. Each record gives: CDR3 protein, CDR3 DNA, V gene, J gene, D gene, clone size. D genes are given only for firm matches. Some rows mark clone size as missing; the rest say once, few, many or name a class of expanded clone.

CASSYRTGNTIYF,TGTGCCAGCAGCTACCGGACAGGAAACACCATATATTTT,TRBV5-6,TRBJ1-3,NA,NA
CASSQDQYSGNTIYF,TGTGCCAGCAGCCAAGATCAATACTCTGGAAACACCATATATTTT,TRBV4-2,TRBJ1-3,NA,few
CASSLDLSSYEQYF,TGTGCCAGCAGCTTAGATCTCAGCTCCTACGAGCAGTACTTC,TRBV11-2,TRBJ2-7,NA,many
CASSPQVSVFYGYTF,TGTGCCAGCAGCCCACAGGTATCGGTCTTCTATGGCTACACCTTC,TRBV6-2/TRBV6-3,TRBJ1-2,NA,NA
CASSLVWQGSEKLFF,TGTGCCAGCAGCTTGGTATGGCAGGGGAGTGAAAAACTGTTTTTT,TRBV7-9,TRBJ1-4,NA,NA
CASRDRGDTGELFF,TGTGCCAGCCGAGACAGGGGGGACACCGGGGAGCTGTTTTTT,TRBV11-3,TRBJ2-2,TRBD1,NA
CASSFGPQPQHF,TGTGCCAGCAGCTTCGGGCCTCAGCCCCAGCATTTT,TRBV7-2,TRBJ1-5,NA,few
CASSHGSSGFEQYF,TGTGCCAGCTCCCACGGCTCTAGCGGGTTTGAGCAGTACTTC,TRBV7-2,TRBJ2-7,TRBD2,many
CASSWDPEGETQYF,TGTGCCAGCAGTTGGGACCCCGAGGGAGAGACCCAGTACTTC,TRBV27,TRBJ2-5,NA,few
CASSPVAGGRGEQFF,TGTGCCAGCAGTCCAGTAGCGGGGGGGCGAGGTGAGCAGTTCTTC,TRBV7-8,TRBJ2-1,TRBD2,few